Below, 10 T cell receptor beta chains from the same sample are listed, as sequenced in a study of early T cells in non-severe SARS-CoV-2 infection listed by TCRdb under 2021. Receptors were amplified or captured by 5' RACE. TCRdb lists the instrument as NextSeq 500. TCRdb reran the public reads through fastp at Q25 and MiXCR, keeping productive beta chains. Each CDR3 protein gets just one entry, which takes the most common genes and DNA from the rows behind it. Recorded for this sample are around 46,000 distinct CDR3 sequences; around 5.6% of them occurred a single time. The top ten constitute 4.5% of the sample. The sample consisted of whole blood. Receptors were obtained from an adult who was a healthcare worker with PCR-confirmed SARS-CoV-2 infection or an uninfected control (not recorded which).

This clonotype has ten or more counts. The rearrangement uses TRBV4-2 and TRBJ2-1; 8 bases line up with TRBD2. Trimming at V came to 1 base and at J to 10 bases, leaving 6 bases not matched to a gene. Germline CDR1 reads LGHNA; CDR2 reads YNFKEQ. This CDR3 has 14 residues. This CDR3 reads CASSQVIGRAEQFF. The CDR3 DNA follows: TGTGCCAGCAGCCAAGTTATCGGGAGGGCCGAGCAGTTCTTC.

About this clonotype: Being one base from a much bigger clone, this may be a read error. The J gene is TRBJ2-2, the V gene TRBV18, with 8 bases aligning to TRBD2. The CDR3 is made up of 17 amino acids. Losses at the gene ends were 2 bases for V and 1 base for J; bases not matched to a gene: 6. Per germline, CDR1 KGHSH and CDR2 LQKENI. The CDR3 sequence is CASSPSGLVENTGELFF. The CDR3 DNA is TGTGCCAGCTCACCATCGGGACTAGTGGAGAACACCGGGGAGCTGTTTTTT.

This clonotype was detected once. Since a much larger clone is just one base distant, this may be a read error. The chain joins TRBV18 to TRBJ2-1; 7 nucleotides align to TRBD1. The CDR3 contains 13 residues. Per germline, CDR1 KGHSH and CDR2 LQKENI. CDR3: CTSSPGQYNEQFF. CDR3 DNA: TGTACCAGCTCGCCGGGACAGTACAATGAGCAGTTCTTC. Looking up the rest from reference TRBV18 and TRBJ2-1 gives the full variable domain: NAGVMQNPRHLVRRRGQEARLRCSPMKGHSHVYWYRQLPEEGLKFMVYLQKENIIDESGMPKERFSAEFPKEGPSILRIQQVVRGDSAAYFCTSSPGQYNEQFFGPGTRLTVL.

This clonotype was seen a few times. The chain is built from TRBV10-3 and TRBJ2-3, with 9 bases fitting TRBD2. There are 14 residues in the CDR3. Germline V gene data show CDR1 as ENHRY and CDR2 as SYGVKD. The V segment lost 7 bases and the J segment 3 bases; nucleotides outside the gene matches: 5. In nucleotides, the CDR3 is TGTGCCATCAAGAAGCGGGAGGTTACAGATACGCAGTATTTT. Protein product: CAIKKREVTDTQYF.

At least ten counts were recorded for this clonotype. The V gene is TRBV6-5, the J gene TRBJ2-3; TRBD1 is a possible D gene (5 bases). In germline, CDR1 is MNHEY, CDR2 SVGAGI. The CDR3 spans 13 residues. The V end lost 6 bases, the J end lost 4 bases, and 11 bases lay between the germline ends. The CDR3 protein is CASSRQGADTQYF. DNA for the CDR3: TGTGCCAGCAGCCGGCAGGGTGCAGATACGCAGTATTTT.

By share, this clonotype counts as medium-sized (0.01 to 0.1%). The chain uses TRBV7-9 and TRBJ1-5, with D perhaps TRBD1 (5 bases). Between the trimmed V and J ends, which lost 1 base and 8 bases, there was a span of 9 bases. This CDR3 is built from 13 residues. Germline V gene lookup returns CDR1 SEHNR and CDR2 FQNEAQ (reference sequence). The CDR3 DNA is TGTGCCAGCAGCTTAGGAGGAGGGGAGCCCCAGCATTTT. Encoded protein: CASSLGGGEPQHF.

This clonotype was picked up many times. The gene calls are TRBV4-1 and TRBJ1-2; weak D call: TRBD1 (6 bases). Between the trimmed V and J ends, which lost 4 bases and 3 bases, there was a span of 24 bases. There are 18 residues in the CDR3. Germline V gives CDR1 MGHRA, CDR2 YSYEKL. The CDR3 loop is CASSRTGTGDRTDYGYTF. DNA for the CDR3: TGCGCCAGCAGCCGTACCGGCACGGGAGACAGGACAGACTATGGCTACACCTTC.

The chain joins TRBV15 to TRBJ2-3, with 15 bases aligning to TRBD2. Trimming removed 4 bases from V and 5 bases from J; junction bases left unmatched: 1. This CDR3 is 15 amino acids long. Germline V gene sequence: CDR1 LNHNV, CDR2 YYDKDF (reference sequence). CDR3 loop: CATSKGLAGGDTQYF. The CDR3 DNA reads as TGTGCCACCAGCAAGGGACTAGCGGGAGGAGATACGCAGTATTTT.

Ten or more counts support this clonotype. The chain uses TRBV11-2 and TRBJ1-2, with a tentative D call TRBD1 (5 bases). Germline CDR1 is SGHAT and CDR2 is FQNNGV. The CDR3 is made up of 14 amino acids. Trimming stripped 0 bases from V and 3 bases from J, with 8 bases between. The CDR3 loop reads CASSLDGRDYGYTF. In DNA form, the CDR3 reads TGTGCCAGCAGCTTAGATGGCAGGGACTATGGCTACACCTTC.

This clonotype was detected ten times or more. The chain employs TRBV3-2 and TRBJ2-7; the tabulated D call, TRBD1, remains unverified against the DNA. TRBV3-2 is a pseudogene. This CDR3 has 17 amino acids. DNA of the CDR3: TGTGCCAGCAGCCAAGTTAAACAGGCCCAGTGCTCCTACGAGCAGTACTTC. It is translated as CASSQVKQAQCSYEQYF.